This paragraph reports one T cell receptor (beta chain). Cohorts were assigned according to the clinical history that participants reported. For recovered donors of Cohort 3, there were two negative PCRs, clearance, or symptom resolution. These data come from a study of blood T cell repertoires in COVID-19. About the study: Sample material is recorded as cDNA or gDNA derived from T cells, B-cell-depleted T cells, or PBMCs.

Original data processing: Quantification of nucleated cells was approximated via reference gene primer amplification. Repertoires were generated with immunoSEQ multiplex PCR, while TCRdb's copy carries only in-frame clones and drops some. V and J calls and clone size are as listed in that table; D and trimming were resolved from the DNA. This table holds around 270,000 clones, roughly 88% found once. Germline assignment: CDR1 MDHEN and CDR2 SYDVKM. The CDR3 loop spans 16 amino acids. With V trimmed by 5 bases and J by 11 bases, 17 bases remained unmatched. This chain joins TRBV28 and TRBJ1-5, with 8 positions matching TRBD1. Sequenced input: PBMCs or T cells enriched from blood (not recorded which). The TCR comes from a woman in her thirties who had recovered from COVID-19. The CDR3: CASSPTQGAPFWSQHF. The CDR3 DNA reads TGTGCCAGCAGTCCAACCCAGGGGGCACCCTTCTGGTCCCAGCATTTT. The entire variable domain, with the rest obtained from reference TRBV28 and TRBJ1-5, is as follows: DVKVTQSSRYLVKRTGEKVFLECVQDMDHENMFWYRQDPGLGLRLIYFSYDVKMKEKGDIPEGYSVSREKKERFSLILESASTNQTSMYLCASSPTQGAPFWSQHFGDGTRLSIL.